This T cell receptor beta chain was sequenced in a study of control samples from healthy donors and cancer patients. The CDR3 length is 16 residues. V was trimmed by 4 bases and J by 1 base, leaving 14 bases between them. Sequencing used immunoSEQ multiplex PCR; TCRdb keeps in-frame clones, though not all of them. The repertoire consists of about 86,000 clones, with just under 95% occurring once and the leading ten covering 4.8%. Sequenced input: blood. The sequence derives from a woman aged 18-29 years in good health. The J gene is TRBJ2-4, the V gene TRBV23-1; no firm D call. TRBV23-1 is an open reading frame, and its role is uncertain. For the CDR3, the DNA is TGCGCCAGCAGTCCCGACCCTAGTTGGGCCAAAAACATTCAGTACTTC. Protein: CASSPDPSWAKNIQYF.